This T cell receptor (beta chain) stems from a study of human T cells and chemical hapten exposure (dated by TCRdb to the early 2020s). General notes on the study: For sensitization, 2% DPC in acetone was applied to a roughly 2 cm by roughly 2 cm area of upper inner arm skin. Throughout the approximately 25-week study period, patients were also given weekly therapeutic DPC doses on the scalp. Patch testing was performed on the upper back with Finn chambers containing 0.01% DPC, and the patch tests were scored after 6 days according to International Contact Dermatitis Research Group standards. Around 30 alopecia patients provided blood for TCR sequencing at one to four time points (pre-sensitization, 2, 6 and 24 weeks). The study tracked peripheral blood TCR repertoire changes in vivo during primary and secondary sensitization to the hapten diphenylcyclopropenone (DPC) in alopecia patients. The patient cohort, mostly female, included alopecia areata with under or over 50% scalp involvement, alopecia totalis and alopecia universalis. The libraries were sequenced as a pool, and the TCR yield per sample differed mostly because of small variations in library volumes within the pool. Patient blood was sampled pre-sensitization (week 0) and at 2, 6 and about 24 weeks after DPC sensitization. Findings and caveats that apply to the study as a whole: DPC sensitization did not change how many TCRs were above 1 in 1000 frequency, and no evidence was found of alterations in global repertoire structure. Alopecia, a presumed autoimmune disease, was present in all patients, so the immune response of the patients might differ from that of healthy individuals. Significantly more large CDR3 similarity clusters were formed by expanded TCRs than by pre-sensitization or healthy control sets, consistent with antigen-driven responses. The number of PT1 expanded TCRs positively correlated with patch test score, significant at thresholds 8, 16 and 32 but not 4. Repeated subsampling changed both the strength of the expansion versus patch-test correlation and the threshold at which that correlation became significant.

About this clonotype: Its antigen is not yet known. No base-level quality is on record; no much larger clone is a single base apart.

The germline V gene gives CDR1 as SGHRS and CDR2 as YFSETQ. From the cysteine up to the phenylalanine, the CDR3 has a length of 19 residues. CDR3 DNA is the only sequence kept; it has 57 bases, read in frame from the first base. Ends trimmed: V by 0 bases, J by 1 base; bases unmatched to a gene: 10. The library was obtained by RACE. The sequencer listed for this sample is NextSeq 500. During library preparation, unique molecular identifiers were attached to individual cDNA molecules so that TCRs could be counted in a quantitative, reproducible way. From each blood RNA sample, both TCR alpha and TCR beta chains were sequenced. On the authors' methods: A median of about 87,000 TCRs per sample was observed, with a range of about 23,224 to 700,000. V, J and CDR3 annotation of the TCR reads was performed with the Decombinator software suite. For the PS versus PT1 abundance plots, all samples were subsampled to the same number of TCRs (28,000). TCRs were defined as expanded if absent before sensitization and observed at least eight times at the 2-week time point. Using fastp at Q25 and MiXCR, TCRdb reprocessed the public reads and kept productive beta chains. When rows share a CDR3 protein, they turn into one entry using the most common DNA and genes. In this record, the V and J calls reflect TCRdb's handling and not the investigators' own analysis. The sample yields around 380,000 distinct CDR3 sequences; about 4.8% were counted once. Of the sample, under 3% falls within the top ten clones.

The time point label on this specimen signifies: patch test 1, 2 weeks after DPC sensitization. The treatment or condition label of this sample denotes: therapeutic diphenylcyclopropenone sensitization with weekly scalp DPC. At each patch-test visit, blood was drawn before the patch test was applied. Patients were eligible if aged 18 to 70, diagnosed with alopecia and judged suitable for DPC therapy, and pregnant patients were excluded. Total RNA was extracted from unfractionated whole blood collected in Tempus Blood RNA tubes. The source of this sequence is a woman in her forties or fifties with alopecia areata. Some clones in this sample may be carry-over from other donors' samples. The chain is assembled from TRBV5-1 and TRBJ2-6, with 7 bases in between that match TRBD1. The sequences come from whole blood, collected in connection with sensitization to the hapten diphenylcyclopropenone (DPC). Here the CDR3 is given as CASSLDRGTPPSGANVLTF. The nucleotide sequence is TGCGCCAGCAGCTTGGACAGGGGTACCCCTCCGTCTGGGGCCAACGTCCTGACTTTC.